This is a list of T cell receptor beta chains from one sample in a study of cytomegalovirus exposure and HLA in healthy donors. Measured with immunoSEQ multiplex PCR; TCRdb has only the in-frame clones, and not every one. The sample lists over 120,000 clones, approximately 80% occurring once. The source material was PBMCs. Source of these receptors: a man aged 50 or older in good health and CMV-seronegative. Both conserved end residues are trimmed from each CDR3. The order of the fields is CDR3 protein, V gene, J gene.

CDR3 protein: ASSSAVATNEKLF
V gene: TRBV11-2
J gene: TRBJ1-4

CDR3 protein: ASSIVTSGRSSYNEQF
V gene: TRBV19
J gene: TRBJ2-1

CDR3 protein: ASSGLALHEQY
V gene: TRBV5-6
J gene: .

CDR3 protein: ASSLGTGNTEAF
V gene: TRBV19
J gene: TRBJ1-1

CDR3 protein: ASSLVGDREGGTDTQY
V gene: TRBV7-2
J gene: TRBJ2-3

CDR3 protein: ASSLAGGDQPQH
V gene: TRBV5-1
J gene: TRBJ1-5

CDR3 protein: ASSAARGSNEQY
V gene: TRBV6-6
J gene: TRBJ2-7

CDR3 protein: ASPIPWGQGTEAF
V gene: TRBV19
J gene: TRBJ1-1

CDR3 protein: ASSESGGMSNQPQH
V gene: TRBV25-1
J gene: TRBJ1-5

CDR3 protein: ASSDRDRALNEQY
V gene: TRBV7-9
J gene: TRBJ2-7

CDR3 protein: ASSAGTVHLGRNEQF
V gene: TRBV11-3
J gene: TRBJ2-1

CDR3 protein: ASSIRGQGPRAPLH
V gene: TRBV27
J gene: TRBJ1-6

CDR3 protein: ASSGGTSGGAGTDTQY
V gene: TRBV9
J gene: TRBJ2-3

CDR3 protein: ASSLGEADTEAF
V gene: TRBV7-9
J gene: TRBJ1-1

CDR3 protein: ASTSRVDNEQF
V gene: TRBV11-3
J gene: TRBJ2-1

CDR3 protein: ASSVNRQGKLF
V gene: TRBV9
J gene: TRBJ1-4

CDR3 protein: ASSFGSLPGGQGYEQY
V gene: TRBV5-1
J gene: TRBJ2-7

CDR3 protein: ASSDLQGMLTDTQY
V gene: TRBV2
J gene: TRBJ2-3

CDR3 protein: ASSLQGLDNSPLH
V gene: TRBV28
J gene: TRBJ1-6

CDR3 protein: ASSSLKGANYGYT
V gene: TRBV27
J gene: TRBJ1-2

CDR3 protein: ASRRITSNQPQH
V gene: TRBV2
J gene: TRBJ1-5

CDR3 protein: ASSSDTYEQY
V gene: TRBV6-6
J gene: .

CDR3 protein: ASPPSLDFTTDTQY
V gene: TRBV28
J gene: TRBJ2-3

CDR3 protein: ASSPVAGGPEEQY
V gene: TRBV18
J gene: TRBJ2-7

CDR3 protein: ASTIPRRDNSNQPQH
V gene: TRBV5-4
J gene: TRBJ1-5

CDR3 protein: ASSYTTGGNGYT
V gene: TRBV6-5
J gene: TRBJ1-2

CDR3 protein: SVAQSRAGNTEAF
V gene: TRBV29-1
J gene: TRBJ1-1

CDR3 protein: ASRPAGCSGNTIY
V gene: TRBV7-4
J gene: TRBJ1-3

CDR3 protein: AWSVRTDLQGYGYT
V gene: TRBV30
J gene: TRBJ1-2

CDR3 protein: ASSLETIQETQY
V gene: TRBV7-9
J gene: TRBJ2-5

CDR3 protein: ASSVAAGGPSYEQY
V gene: TRBV9
J gene: TRBJ2-7

CDR3 protein: ASLGQPEKTQY
V gene: TRBV7-8
J gene: TRBJ2-5

CDR3 protein: ASSPTSGYEQY
V gene: TRBV18
J gene: TRBJ2-7

CDR3 protein: ASSFGGSYNEQF
V gene: TRBV7-9
J gene: TRBJ2-1

CDR3 protein: AWSVDSLTDTQY
V gene: TRBV30
J gene: TRBJ2-3

CDR3 protein: ASSDPGERTGNTIY
V gene: TRBV9
J gene: TRBJ1-3

CDR3 protein: ASSFSGSTYEQY
V gene: TRBV27
J gene: TRBJ2-7

CDR3 protein: ASTGTAGNTIY
V gene: TRBV14
J gene: TRBJ1-3

CDR3 protein: AWSDPSKNSHGYT
V gene: TRBV30
J gene: TRBJ1-2

CDR3 protein: ASSSRERVTQY
V gene: TRBV19
J gene: TRBJ2-5

CDR3 protein: ASSLYPRDEQF
V gene: TRBV27
J gene: TRBJ2-1

CDR3 protein: ASSLPSGGGGETQY
V gene: TRBV7-2
J gene: TRBJ2-5